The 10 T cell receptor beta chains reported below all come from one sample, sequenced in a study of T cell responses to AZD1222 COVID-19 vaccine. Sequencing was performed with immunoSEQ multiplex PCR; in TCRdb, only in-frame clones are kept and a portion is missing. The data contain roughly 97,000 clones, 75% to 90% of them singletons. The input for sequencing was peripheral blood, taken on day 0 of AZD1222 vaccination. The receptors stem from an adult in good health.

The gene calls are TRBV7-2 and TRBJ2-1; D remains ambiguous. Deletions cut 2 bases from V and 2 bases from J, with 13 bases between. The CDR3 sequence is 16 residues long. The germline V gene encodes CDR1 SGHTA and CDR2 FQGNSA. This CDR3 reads CASSLTQVQAYNEQFF. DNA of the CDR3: TGTGCCAGCAGCTTAACTCAGGTCCAGGCCTACAATGAGCAGTTCTTC.

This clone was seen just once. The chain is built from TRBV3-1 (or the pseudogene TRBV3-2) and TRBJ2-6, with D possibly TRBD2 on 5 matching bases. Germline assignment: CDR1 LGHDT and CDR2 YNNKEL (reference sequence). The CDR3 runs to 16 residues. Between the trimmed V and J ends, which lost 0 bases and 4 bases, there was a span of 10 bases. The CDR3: CASSQDGGTGANVLTF. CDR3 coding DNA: TGTGCCAGCAGCCAAGATGGAGGAACAGGGGCCAACGTCCTGACTTTC.

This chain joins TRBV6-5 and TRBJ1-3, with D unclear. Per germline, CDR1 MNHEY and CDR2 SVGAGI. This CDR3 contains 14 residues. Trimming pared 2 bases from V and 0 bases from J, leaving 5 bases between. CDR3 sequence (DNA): TGTGCCAGCAGTTACAAGGTCTCTGGAAACACCATATATTTT. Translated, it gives CASSYKVSGNTIYF.

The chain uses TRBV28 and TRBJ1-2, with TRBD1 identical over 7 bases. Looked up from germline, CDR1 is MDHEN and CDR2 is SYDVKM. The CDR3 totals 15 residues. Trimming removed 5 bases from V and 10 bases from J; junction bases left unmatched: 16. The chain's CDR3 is CASSPGTVVRVVYTF. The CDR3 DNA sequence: TGTGCCAGCAGTCCCGGGACAGTTGTGCGTGTCGTCTACACCTTC.

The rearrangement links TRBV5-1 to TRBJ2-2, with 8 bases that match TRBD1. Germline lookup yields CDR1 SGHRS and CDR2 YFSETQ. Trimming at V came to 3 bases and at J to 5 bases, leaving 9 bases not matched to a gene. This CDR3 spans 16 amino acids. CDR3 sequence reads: CASSSGQGRSTGELFF. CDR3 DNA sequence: TGCGCCAGCAGCTCCGGACAGGGCCGAAGTACCGGGGAGCTGTTTTTT.

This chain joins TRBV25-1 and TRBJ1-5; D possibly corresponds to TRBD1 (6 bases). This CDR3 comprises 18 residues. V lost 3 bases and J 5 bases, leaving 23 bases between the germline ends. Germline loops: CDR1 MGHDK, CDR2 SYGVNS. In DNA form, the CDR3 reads TGTGCCAGCAGTGACTCTCACAGGGCCGTCAAATCCGATCAGCCCCAGCATTTT. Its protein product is CASSDSHRAVKSDQPQHF. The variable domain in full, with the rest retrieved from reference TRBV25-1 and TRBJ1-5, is EADIYQTPRYLVIGTGKKITLECSQTMGHDKMYWYQQDPGMELHLIHYSYGVNSTEKGDLSSESTVSRIRTEHFPLTLESARPSHTSQYLCASSDSHRAVKSDQPQHFGDGTRLSIL.

The CDR3 reads CASGLGLQETQYF. The CDR3 coding sequence is TGCGCCAGTGGACTAGGACTCCAAGAGACCCAGTACTTC. The V call is TRBV4-1, the J call TRBJ2-5; 7 nucleotides match TRBD2. J lost 1 base, V lost 9 bases, and 5 bases had no gene match. CDR3 length: 13 residues. Germline CDR1 MGHRA, CDR2 YSYEKL.

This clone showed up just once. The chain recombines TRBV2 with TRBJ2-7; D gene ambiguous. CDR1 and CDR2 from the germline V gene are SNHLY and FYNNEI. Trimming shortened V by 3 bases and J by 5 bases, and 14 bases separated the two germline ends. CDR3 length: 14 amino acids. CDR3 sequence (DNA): TGTGCCAGCAGTGATCCTTTAGGGTTGGACGAGCAGTACTTC. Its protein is CASSDPLGLDEQYF.

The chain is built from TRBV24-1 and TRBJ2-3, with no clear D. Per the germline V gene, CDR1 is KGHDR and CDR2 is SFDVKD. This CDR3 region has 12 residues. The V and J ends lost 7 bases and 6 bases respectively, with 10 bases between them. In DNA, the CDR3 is TGTGCCACCAGCCAAACCCTTGATACGCAGTATTTT. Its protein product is CATSQTLDTQYF.

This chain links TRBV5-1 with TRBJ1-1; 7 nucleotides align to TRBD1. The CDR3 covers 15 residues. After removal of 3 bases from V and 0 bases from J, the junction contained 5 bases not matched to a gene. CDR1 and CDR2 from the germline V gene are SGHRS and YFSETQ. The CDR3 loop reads CASSWPGQMNTEAFF. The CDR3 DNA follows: TGCGCCAGCAGCTGGCCGGGACAGATGAACACTGAAGCTTTCTTT.